Shown below are 15 T cell receptor beta chains from a single sample sequenced in a study of T cell clonality in common variable immunodeficiency. TCRdb's table, derived via immunoSEQ multiplex PCR, lists solely in-frame clones and lacks some. The sample presents fewer than 15,000 clones, none singletons. General study points: In common variable immunodeficiency, TCR beta chains reportedly carried fewer deletions and N-nucleotide insertions.

Their antigens remain unidentified. The material sequenced was peripheral blood mononuclear cells. These receptors all come from a human donor with common variable immunodeficiency.

The DNA read from the CDR3 is TGTGCCAGCTCACCACCGATCTTTCAGGGCAACTATGGC. Translating gives CASSPPIFQGNYG. The full CDR3 protein is CASSPPIFQGNYGYTF. V usage is TRBV18 and J usage is TRBJ1-2, with D perhaps TRBD1 (5 bases). The read ends 3 residues early relative to the CDR3; the germline J gene fills the gap. V gave up 0 bases and J gave up 2 bases, with 13 bases separating them. This CDR3 has 16 residues. The germline V gene has CDR1 KGHSH and CDR2 LQKENI. The whole variable domain, remainder taken from reference TRBV18 and TRBJ1-2, is NAGVMQNPRHLVRRRGQEARLRCSPMKGHSHVYWYRQLPEEGLKFMVYLQKENIIDESGMPKERFSAEFPKEGPSILRIQQVVRGDSAAYFCASSPPIFQGNYGYTFGSGTRLTVV.

About this clone itself: The read ends 3 residues before the CDR3 terminus; that terminus is restored from the germline J gene. This sequence joins TRBV6-1 and TRBJ1-2; D gene uncertain. CDR3 size: 14 residues. V was cut by 3 bases and J by 0 bases, with 8 bases left in between. Germline V gene data show CDR1 as MNHNS and CDR2 as SASEGT. CDR3 sequence reads: CASSDGPSNYGYTF. CDR3 DNA, as far as it was read: TGTGCCAGCAGTGATGGGCCTTCTAACTATGGC.

This clone was found a few times. The sequence runs out 3 residues before the end of the CDR3; the remainder is reconstructed from the germline J gene. The rearrangement uses TRBV7-2 and TRBJ2-1, with D possibly TRBD1 on 5 matching bases. CDR3 length: 14 amino acids. Germline V gives CDR1 SGHTA, CDR2 FQGNSA. V dropped 1 base and J dropped 9 bases, with 13 bases sitting between them. CDR3 amino acids: CASSLGPTVAEQFF. The CDR3 bases that were read are TGTGCCAGCAGCTTAGGCCCGACAGTAGCTGAG.

CDR3 in amino acids: CASSIKGSSNQPQHF. CDR3 DNA, as far as it was read: TGTGCCAGTAGTATAAAGGGGTCAAGCAATCAGCCC. This chain joins TRBV19 and TRBJ1-5, with a weak D call TRBD1 (5 bases). The missing CDR3 end, 3 residues past where the read stops, is filled in from the germline J gene. This CDR3 comprises 15 residues. Germline CDR1 and CDR2: LNHDA and SQIVND (reference sequence). V lost 2 bases, J lost 1 base, and 9 bases lay in between.

This clone was recorded a few times. The CDR3 reads CASSLEGVSEQYF. The CDR3 DNA, read in part, is TGTGCCAGCAGCTTGGAGGGGGTCTCCGAG. This chain connects TRBV11-2 to TRBJ2-7; tentatively, D is TRBD1 or TRBD2 (6 bases each). The read gets to within 3 residues of the CDR3 end, and the germline J gene fills in the rest. Between the trimmed V and J ends, which lost 3 bases and 6 bases, there was a span of 12 bases. This CDR3 is built from 13 residues. Germline V gene sequence: CDR1 SGHAT, CDR2 FQNNGV. The entire variable domain, with the rest obtained from reference TRBV11-2 and TRBJ2-7, is as follows: EAGVAQSPRYKIIEKRQSVAFWCNPISGHATLYWYQQILGQGPKLLIQFQNNGVVDDSQLPKDRFSAERLKGVDSTLKIQPAKLEDSAVYLCASSLEGVSEQYFGPGTRLTVT.

A remark on this clone: The read ends 3 residues before the CDR3 terminus; that terminus is restored from the germline J gene. The rearrangement links TRBV20-1 to TRBJ2-7; D is unclear. There are 11 residues in the CDR3. Trimming removed 3 bases at V and 4 bases at J, with 7 bases between. The germline V gene encodes CDR1 DFQATT and CDR2 SNEGSKA (reference sequence). CDR3 DNA, as far as it was read: TGCAGTGCTAGTTCTCAGTACGAG. This sequence encodes CSASSQYE. The whole CDR3 is CSASSQYEQYF.

In its sample, this clone was seen a few times. The CDR3 goes on 3 residues after the read ends, and that part is filled in from the germline J gene. The chain has TRBV7-8 and TRBJ1-6, with 8 bases fitting TRBD1. The CDR3 loop spans 16 amino acids. Germline V gene data show CDR1 as SGHVS and CDR2 as FQNEAQ. After removal of 3 bases from V and 5 bases from J, the junction contained 6 bases not matched to a gene. The CDR3 DNA, read in part, is TGTGCCAGCAGCTTCACCGGGACAGGTGATAATTCACCC. Protein product: CASSFTGTGDNSP. The complete CDR3 reads CASSFTGTGDNSPLHF.

Comment on this clone: The CDR3 is cut off 3 residues early in the read; its end comes from the germline J gene. This sequence joins TRBV11-2 and TRBJ2-3; D gene uncertain. V lost 3 bases and J lost 0, with 7 bases in between. The CDR3 is 14 amino acids. Germline V gene lookup returns CDR1 SGHAT and CDR2 FQNNGV. CDR3 bases read: TGTGCCAGCAGCTTGGCGGTTAGCACAGATACG. Its protein is CASSLAVSTDT. The whole CDR3 protein reads CASSLAVSTDTQYF.

This clone was seen more than once but under ten times. The sequenced fragment ends 3 residues before the CDR3 boundary, so the rest is inferred from the germline J gene. The chain recombines TRBV19 with TRBJ2-3, with a possible D match to TRBD1 (5 bases). Trimming stripped 4 bases from V and 0 bases from J, with 8 bases between. CDR3 size: 14 residues. Germline CDR1 LNHDA, CDR2 SQIVND (reference sequence). The CDR3 here is CASSTQGSTDTQYF. CDR3 bases read: TGTGCCAGTAGTACGCAGGGAAGCACAGATACG.

Worth noting for this clone: The CDR3 end falls 3 residues outside the read, so it is completed with the germline J gene. V usage is TRBV7-9 and J usage is TRBJ2-1; D unresolved. V lost 3 bases and J lost 6, with 12 bases in between. This CDR3 region has 14 residues. CDR1 and CDR2 (germline): SEHNR, FQNEAQ (reference sequence). The CDR3 DNA, read in part, is TGTGCCAGCAGCTTCTCGTGGGCAAGCAATGAG. Translated: CASSFSWASNE. The complete CDR3 sequence is CASSFSWASNEQFF. Full variable domain (missing parts from reference TRBV7-9 and TRBJ2-1): DTGVSQNPRHKITKRGQNVTFRCDPISEHNRLYWYRQTLGQGPEFLTYFQNEAQLEKSRLLSDRFSAERPKGSFSTLEIQRTEQGDSAMYLCASSFSWASNEQFFGPGTRLTVL.

The sample holds a few counts of this clone. The sequenced fragment ends 3 residues before the CDR3 boundary, so the rest is inferred from the germline J gene. The chain combines TRBV7-9 with TRBJ1-3; 7 nucleotides match TRBD1. CDR3 length: 15 amino acids. V was clipped by 0 bases and J by 3 bases; unmatched bases: 2. Germline values: CDR1 SEHNR, CDR2 FQNEAQ (reference sequence). The part of the CDR3 DNA that was read is TGTGCCAGCAGCTTAGCAGGGGGCTATGGAAACACC. Its translation: CASSLAGGYGNT. The CDR3 reads in full as CASSLAGGYGNTIYF.

This clone was detected many times. The CDR3 extends 3 residues past the end of the read, so its final part is completed from the germline J gene. This chain joins TRBV20-1 and TRBJ2-3; D possibly corresponds to TRBD1 (6 bases). The CDR3 runs to 13 residues. Germline V CDR1 and CDR2: DFQATT, SNEGSKA (reference sequence). Between the trimmed V and J ends, which lost 7 bases and 8 bases, there was a span of 19 bases. The CDR3 sequence is CSERAGAMGTQYF. CDR3 DNA, as far as it was read: TGCAGTGAAAGGGCAGGGGCTATGGGTACG.

In its sample, this clone was seen a few times. The read stops 3 residues short of the end of the CDR3; the missing end is completed from the germline J gene. The V call is TRBV18, the J call TRBJ2-7; D possibly corresponds to TRBD1 (5 bases). V was cut by 3 bases and J by 6 bases, with 9 bases left in between. The CDR3 is 12 amino acids. In germline, CDR1 is KGHSH, CDR2 LQKENI. The CDR3 loop is CASSPKDSEQYF. CDR3 DNA (partial): TGTGCCAGCTCACCGAAAGACAGCGAG. The full variable domain, with the rest looked up from reference TRBV18 and TRBJ2-7, is NAGVMQNPRHLVRRRGQEARLRCSPMKGHSHVYWYRQLPEEGLKFMVYLQKENIIDESGMPKERFSAEFPKEGPSILRIQQVVRGDSAAYFCASSPKDSEQYFGPGTRLTVT.

By sample fraction, this clone is medium-sized. Sequencing ends 3 residues short of the CDR3 end; the germline J gene provides the rest. The chain uses TRBV18 and TRBJ2-7; 11 nucleotides agree with TRBD1. CDR3 length: 14 amino acids. The V and J ends lost 4 bases and 5 bases, in that order; junction bases with no gene match: 4. CDR1 KGHSH and CDR2 LQKENI come from the germline V gene. Here the CDR3 reads CASSQDRGLDEQYF. Partial CDR3 DNA: TGTGCCAGCTCACAGGACAGGGGGCTTGACGAG.

This clone is medium-sized within its sample. The CDR3 end is not reached by the read, which stops 3 residues before it; the germline J gene fills it in. The J gene is TRBJ1-3, the V gene TRBV2, with D unresolved. The CDR3 sequence is 14 residues long. V lost 7 bases and J 0 bases, leaving 10 bases between the germline ends. CDR1 is SNHLY and CDR2 is FYNNEI in the germline V gene. CDR3 sequence: CASKGPNSGNTIYF. CDR3 DNA, as far as it was read: TGTGCCAGCAAGGGCCCCAACTCTGGAAACACC.